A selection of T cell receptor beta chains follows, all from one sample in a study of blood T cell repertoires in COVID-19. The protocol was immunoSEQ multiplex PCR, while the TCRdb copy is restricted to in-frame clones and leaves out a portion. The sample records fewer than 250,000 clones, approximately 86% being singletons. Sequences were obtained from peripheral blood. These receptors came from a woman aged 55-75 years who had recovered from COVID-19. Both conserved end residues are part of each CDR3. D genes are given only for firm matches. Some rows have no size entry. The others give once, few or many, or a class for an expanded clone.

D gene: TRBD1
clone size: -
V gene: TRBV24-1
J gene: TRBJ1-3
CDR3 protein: CATSDWTGGRNTIYF
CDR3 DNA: TGTGCCACCAGTGATTGGACAGGGGGCAGAAACACCATATATTTT

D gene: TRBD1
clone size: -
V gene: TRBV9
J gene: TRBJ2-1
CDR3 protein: CASSLGQGIWEQFF
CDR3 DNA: TGTGCCAGCAGCCTGGGACAGGGAATCTGGGAGCAGTTCTTC

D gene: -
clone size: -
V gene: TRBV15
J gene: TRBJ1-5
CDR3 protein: CATSRAGTGLQPQHF
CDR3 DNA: TGTGCCACCAGCAGAGCGGGCACAGGCCTTCAGCCCCAGCATTTT

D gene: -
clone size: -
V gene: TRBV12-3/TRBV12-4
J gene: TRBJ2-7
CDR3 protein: CASSSPYRNEQYF
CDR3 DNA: TGTGCCAGCAGTTCTCCGTACAGGAACGAGCAGTACTTC

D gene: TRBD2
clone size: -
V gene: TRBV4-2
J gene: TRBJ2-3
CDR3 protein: CASSQETSGGAFRTDTQYF
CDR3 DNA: TGTGCCAGCAGCCAAGAGACCAGCGGGGGGGCTTTTCGAACAGATACGCAGTATTTT

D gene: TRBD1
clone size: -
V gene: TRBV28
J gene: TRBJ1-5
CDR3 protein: CASSLSGQGNQPQHF
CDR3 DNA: TGTGCCAGCAGTTTATCGGGACAGGGCAATCAGCCCCAGCATTTT

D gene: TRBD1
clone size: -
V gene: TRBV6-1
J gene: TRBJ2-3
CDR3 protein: CASSDSSPGQGADTQYF
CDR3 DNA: TGTGCCAGCAGTGATTCGTCTCCGGGACAGGGGGCAGATACGCAGTATTTT

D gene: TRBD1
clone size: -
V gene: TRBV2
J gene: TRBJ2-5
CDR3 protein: CASSDKGAGETQYF
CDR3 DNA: TGTGCCAGCAGTGATAAGGGGGCAGGGGAGACCCAGTACTTC

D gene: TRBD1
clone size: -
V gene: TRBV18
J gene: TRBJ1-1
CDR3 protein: CASSTKTWDRSGTEAFF
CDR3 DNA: TGTGCCAGCTCAACGAAGACTTGGGACAGAAGTGGAACTGAAGCTTTCTTT

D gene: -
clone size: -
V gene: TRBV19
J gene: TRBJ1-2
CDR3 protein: CASTLQQGYGYTF
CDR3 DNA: TGTGCCAGTACCTTACAGCAGGGCTATGGCTACACCTTC

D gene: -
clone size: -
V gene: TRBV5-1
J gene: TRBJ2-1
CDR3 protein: CASSLFRQVYNEQFF
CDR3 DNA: TGCGCCAGCAGCTTGTTCCGACAGGTTTACAATGAGCAGTTCTTC

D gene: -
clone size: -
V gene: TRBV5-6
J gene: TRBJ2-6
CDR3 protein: CASSSTILVRANVLTF
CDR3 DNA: TGTGCCAGCAGCTCGACCATCCTAGTTAGGGCCAACGTCCTGACTTTC

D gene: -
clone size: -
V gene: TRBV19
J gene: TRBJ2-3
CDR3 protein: CASSISDSAQYF
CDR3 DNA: TGTGCCAGTAGTATTAGTGACTCCGCGCAGTATTTT

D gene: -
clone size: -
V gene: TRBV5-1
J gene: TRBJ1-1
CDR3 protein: CASSLNFPRGTEAFF
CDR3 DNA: TGCGCCAGCAGCTTGAACTTTCCCCGGGGCACTGAAGCTTTCTTT

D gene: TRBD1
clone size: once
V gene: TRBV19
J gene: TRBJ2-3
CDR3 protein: CASSTTGGLDTQYF
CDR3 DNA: TGTGCCAGTAGTACGACAGGGGGCTTAGATACGCAGTATTTT

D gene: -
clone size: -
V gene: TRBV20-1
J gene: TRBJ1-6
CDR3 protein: CSASYGVRGIGNSPLHF
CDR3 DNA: TGCAGTGCTAGTTATGGGGTTCGAGGGATCGGTAATTCACCCCTCCACTTT

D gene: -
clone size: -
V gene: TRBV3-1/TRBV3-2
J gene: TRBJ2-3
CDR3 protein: CASSQDLAGGTDTQYF
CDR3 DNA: TGTGCCAGCAGCCAAGACTTAGCAGGGGGGACAGATACGCAGTATTTT

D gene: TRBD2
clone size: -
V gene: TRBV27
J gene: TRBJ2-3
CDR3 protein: CASSLSRGTSGGTSTDTQYF
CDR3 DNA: TGTGCCAGCAGTTTATCAAGGGGGACTAGCGGGGGAACTAGCACAGATACGCAGTATTTT

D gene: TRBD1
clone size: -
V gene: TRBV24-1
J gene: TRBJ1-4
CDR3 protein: CATSDRDRVGREKLFF
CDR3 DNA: TGTGCCACCAGTGACCGTGACAGGGTTGGACGTGAAAAACTGTTTTTT

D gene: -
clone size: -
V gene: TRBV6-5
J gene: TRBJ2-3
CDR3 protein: CASSRGAHTQYF
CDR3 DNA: TGTGCCAGCAGTCGAGGAGCACATACGCAGTATTTT

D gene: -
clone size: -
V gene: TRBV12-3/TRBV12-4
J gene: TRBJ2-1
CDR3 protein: CASSRQSTVF
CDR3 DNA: TGTGCCAGCAGCCGACAGTCTACAGTCTTC

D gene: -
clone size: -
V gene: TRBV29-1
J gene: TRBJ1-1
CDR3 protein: CSVLEVATEAFF
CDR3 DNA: TGCAGCGTTCTGGAGGTTGCCACTGAAGCTTTCTTT